This T cell receptor beta chain comes out of a study of blood T cell repertoires in COVID-19. Some clones are missing from TCRdb's copy, which holds only in-frame ones; the method was immunoSEQ multiplex PCR. The table includes a few hundred thousand clones, 80% to 95% detected once. Sequencing was performed on peripheral blood. The receptor was derived from a young woman with COVID-19, enrolled during active disease.

The CDR3 DNA reads as TGTGCCAGCAGCTCTCGGACTAGCGGGAGGGCTCTCTATTCCTACGAGCAGTACTTC. Encoded protein: CASSSRTSGRALYSYEQYF. The chain joins TRBV7-3 to TRBJ2-7; 15 nucleotides agree with TRBD2. Per germline, CDR1 SGHTA and CDR2 FQGTGA. This CDR3 comprises 19 residues. The J segment lost 1 base and the V segment lost 4 bases, leaving 11 bases of the junction unmatched.